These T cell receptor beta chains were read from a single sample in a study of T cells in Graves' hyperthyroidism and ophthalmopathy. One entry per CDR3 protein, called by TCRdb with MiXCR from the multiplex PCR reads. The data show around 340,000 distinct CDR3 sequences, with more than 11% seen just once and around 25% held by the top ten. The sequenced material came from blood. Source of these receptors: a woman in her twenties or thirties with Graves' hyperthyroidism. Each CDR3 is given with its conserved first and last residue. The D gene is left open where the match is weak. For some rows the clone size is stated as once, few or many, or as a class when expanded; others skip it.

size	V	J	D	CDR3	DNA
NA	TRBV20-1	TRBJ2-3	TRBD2	CSARPQRPGGRSPDTQYF	TGCAGTGCTAGACCCCAGAGACCGGGCGGGAGGAGTCCAGATACGCAGTATTTT
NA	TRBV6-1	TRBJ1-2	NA	CASSPGATIYGYTF	TGTGCCAGCAGTCCCGGAGCTACCATCTATGGCTACACCTTC
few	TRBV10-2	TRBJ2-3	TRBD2	CASSPTRRAGGLSSTDTQYF	TGCGCCAGCAGTCCGACCCGGCGAGCGGGAGGCCTCTCTAGCACAGATACGCAGTATTTT
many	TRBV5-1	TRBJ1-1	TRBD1	CASRLTGWNTEAFF	TGCGCCAGCCGCCTGACAGGGTGGAACACTGAAGCTTTCTTT
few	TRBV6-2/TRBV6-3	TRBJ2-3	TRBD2	CASSGGKAGRADTQYF	TGTGCCAGCAGTGGCGGGAAAGCGGGACGGGCAGATACGCAGTATTTT
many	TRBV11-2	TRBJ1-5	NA	CASSLDVGPQHF	TGTGCCAGCAGCTTAGATGTAGGGCCCCAGCATTTT
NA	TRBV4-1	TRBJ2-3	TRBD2	CASSQVSPGGSDTQYF	TGCGCCAGCAGCCAAGTTTCTCCGGGAGGGTCAGATACGCAGTATTTT
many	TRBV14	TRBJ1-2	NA	CASSQDSTAGYTF	TGTGCCAGCAGCCAAGATAGCACAGCGGGCTACACCTTC
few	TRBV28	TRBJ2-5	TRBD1	CATTGGYLETQYF	TGTGCCACCACAGGGGGCTATCTAGAGACCCAGTACTTC
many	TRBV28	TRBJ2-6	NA	CASSAPLSRGANVLTF	TGTGCCAGCAGTGCCCCCCTAAGTCGTGGGGCCAACGTCCTGACTTTC
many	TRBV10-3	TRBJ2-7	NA	CAISESGTGSYEQYF	TGTGCCATCAGTGAGTCTGGGACGGGGTCCTACGAGCAGTACTTC
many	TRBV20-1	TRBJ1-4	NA	CSARWQGIEKLFF	TGCAGTGCTAGGTGGCAGGGAATAGAAAAACTGTTTTTT
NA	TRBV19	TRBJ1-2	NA	CASSIGGHAGYTF	TGTGCCAGTAGTATAGGAGGACATGCTGGCTACACCTTC
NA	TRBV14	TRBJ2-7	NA	CASSPHGWASSYEQYF	TGTGCCAGCAGCCCCCACGGGTGGGCTAGCAGCTACGAGCAGTACTTC
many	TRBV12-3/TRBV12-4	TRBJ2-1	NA	CASRLANNEQFF	TGTGCCAGCAGACTGGCGAACAATGAGCAGTTCTTC
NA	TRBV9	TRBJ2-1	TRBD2	CASSVEGTNYNEQFF	TGTGCCAGCAGCGTAGAGGGGACTAACTACAATGAGCAGTTCTTC